One T cell receptor beta chain is described in this entry. This sample is drawn from a study of metastatic and nonmetastatic thyroid tumors. Ahead of thyroid surgery, no patient had received treatment of any kind. MiXCR was used by TCRdb to re-call the PCR reads. The table shows 40,000 or so clones, with more than 45% occurring only once. V lost 6 bases to trimming and J lost 0 bases, with 29 bases between them. The CDR3 is 20 amino acids. The sample was tumor tissue. This chain joins TRBV12-3 or TRBV12-4 and TRBJ1-2; D not certain. This clonotype originated in a male donor with papillary thyroid cancer or a benign thyroid nodule (not recorded which). Some clones in this sample may be carry-over from other donors' samples. The CDR3 spells CASRLIALKAPANANYGYTF. CDR3 nucleotides: TGTGCCAGCAGATTAATTGCCCTTAAGGCACCGGCCAATGCTAACTATGGCTACACCTTC.